This is a list of T cell receptor beta chains from one sample in a study of cytomegalovirus exposure and HLA in healthy donors. Here immunoSEQ multiplex PCR was the method, and the copy in TCRdb shows in-frame clones only, minus some. The top ten clones hold 9.7% of a sample with over 110,000 clones, 70% to 85% of them seen once. The specimen was PBMCs. The source is a woman aged 55 to 70 in good health and CMV-seropositive. Both conserved end residues are part of each CDR3. The D gene is left open where the match is weak. Clone size appears in some rows only: once, few, many, or a class for an expanded clone.

j_call v_call clone_size d_call cdr3_aa cdr3_nt
TRBJ2-3 TRBV5-1 . TRBD2 CASSRAGGSTDTQYF TGCGCCAGCAGCCGAGCGGGAGGCAGCACAGATACGCAGTATTTT
TRBJ2-3 TRBV7-2 . TRBD2 CASSRTSVGDTQYF TGTGCCAGCAGCCGAACTAGCGTCGGAGATACGCAGTATTTT
TRBJ2-3 TRBV11-1 . . CASRLIGQSTDTQYF TGTGCCAGCAGGTTGATAGGACAGAGCACAGATACGCAGTATTTT
TRBJ2-2 TRBV19 . . CASSIGLRLAALNTGELFF TGTGCCAGTAGTATCGGTCTTAGGTTAGCCGCCCTTAACACCGGGGAGCTGTTTTTT
TRBJ1-4 TRBV11-2 . TRBD1 CASSFQGTGRGEKLFF TGTGCCAGCAGCTTCCAGGGGACAGGGAGGGGTGAAAAACTGTTTTTT
TRBJ2-7 TRBV27 once . CASRGLLPYEQYF TGTGCCAGCAGGGGACTCCTCCCCTACGAGCAGTACTTC
TRBJ2-3 TRBV28 . TRBD2 CASRTSGRSSTDTQYF TGTGCCAGCAGGACTAGCGGGAGGAGTTCCACAGATACGCAGTATTTT
TRBJ2-7 TRBV10-3 few TRBD1 CAISDDRGWDEQYF TGTGCCATCAGTGACGACAGGGGGTGGGACGAGCAGTACTTC
TRBJ2-5 TRBV6-5 . . CASSPGAAETQYF TGTGCCAGCAGCCCAGGGGCGGCTGAGACCCAGTACTTC
TRBJ2-7 TRBV19 few . CASTSPITGTPTYEQYF TGTGCCAGTACATCACCGATCACCGGGACACCCACCTACGAGCAGTACTTC
TRBJ1-5 TRBV6-5 . TRBD1 CASSSLRTGNQPQHF TGTGCCAGCAGTTCACTCAGGACAGGAAATCAGCCCCAGCATTTT
TRBJ2-1 TRBV10-3 once . CAISKPASVLSSYNEQFF TGTGCCATCTCCAAGCCGGCTAGCGTTTTAAGCTCCTACAATGAGCAGTTCTTC
TRBJ1-3 TRBV7-6 . . CASSSGRGGIGNTIYF TGTGCCAGCAGCTCCGGCAGGGGCGGAATTGGAAACACCATATATTTT
TRBJ1-1 TRBV30 . . CAWRRPGENTEAFF TGTGCCTGGAGGCGGCCAGGGGAAAACACTGAAGCTTTCTTT
TRBJ2-7 TRBV28 . . CASTTGVREQYF TGTGCCAGCACTACCGGGGTTCGGGAGCAGTACTTC
TRBJ2-7 TRBV7-2 . TRBD1 CASSTGQGVGEQYF TGTGCCAGCAGCACCGGACAGGGCGTGGGGGAGCAGTACTTC
TRBJ2-2 TRBV10-3 few . CAIRAGTISTGELFF TGTGCCATCAGGGCCGGGACAATTAGCACCGGGGAGCTGTTTTTT
TRBJ2-2 TRBV6-5 . . CASSRTTNTGELFF TGTGCCAGCAGTAGGACTACGAACACCGGGGAGCTGTTTTTT
TRBJ2-6 TRBV13 . . CASRRGGSGANVLTF TGTGCCAGCAGAAGAGGGGGCTCTGGGGCCAACGTCCTGACTTTC
TRBJ1-1 TRBV5-1 . TRBD1 CASSAPDRGDTEAFF TGCGCCAGCAGCGCCCCTGACAGGGGTGACACTGAAGCTTTCTTT
TRBJ2-1 TRBV2 . TRBD1 CASKTGGRDEQFF TGTGCCAGCAAGACAGGGGGCAGGGATGAGCAGTTCTTC
TRBJ2-5 TRBV11-2 . . CASSPPGEARETQYF TGTGCCAGCAGCCCCCCGGGGGAGGCACGAGAGACCCAGTACTTC
TRBJ2-7 TRBV4-3 few . CASSQGTGSSYEQYF TGCGCCAGCAGCCAAGGTACAGGGAGCTCCTACGAGCAGTACTTC
TRBJ1-2 TRBV29-1 . . CSDGDGVNYGYTF TGCAGCGACGGTGACGGAGTTAACTATGGCTACACCTTC
TRBJ1-5 TRBV7-9 . . CASSLSGEGQPQHF TGTGCCAGCAGCCTATCAGGGGAAGGGCAGCCCCAGCATTTT
TRBJ2-1 TRBV5-6 once TRBD2 CASSLTGRAYNEQFF TGTGCCAGCAGCTTAACGGGGAGGGCCTACAATGAGCAGTTCTTC
TRBJ1-5 TRBV6-1 . TRBD1 CASRETGYNQPQHF TGTGCCAGCAGGGAGACAGGGTACAATCAGCCCCAGCATTTT
TRBJ2-7 TRBV7-3 . TRBD2 CASSVGLAGVNEQYF TGTGCCAGCAGCGTGGGACTAGCGGGAGTGAACGAGCAGTACTTC
TRBJ2-1 TRBV20-1 . . CSASQLDEQFF TGCAGTGCTTCACAGCTGGATGAGCAGTTCTTC
TRBJ2-7 TRBV7-2 . TRBD2 CASSLGGGYEQYF TGTGCCAGCAGCTTGGGCGGGGGCTACGAGCAGTACTTC
TRBJ2-1 TRBV30 . . CAWSEGNEQFF TGTGCCTGGAGTGAGGGGAATGAGCAGTTCTTC
TRBJ2-7 TRBV14 . TRBD2 CASSVRGGRSYEQYF TGTGCCAGCAGCGTAAGGGGCGGGAGATCCTACGAGCAGTACTTC
TRBJ1-6 TRBV28 . TRBD1 CASSFSDRGFSPLHF TGTGCCAGCAGTTTCTCTGACAGGGGGTTTTCACCCCTCCACTTT
TRBJ2-1 TRBV7-3 . TRBD2 CASTAGGGEQFF TGTGCCAGCACAGCGGGAGGGGGTGAGCAGTTCTTC
TRBJ2-3 TRBV4-3 . . CASSRDREAGDTQYF TGCGCCAGCAGCCGCGACAGGGAAGCGGGAGATACGCAGTATTTT
TRBJ1-2 TRBV2 . TRBD1 CASRAGTGADGYTF TGTGCCAGCAGAGCCGGGACAGGGGCGGATGGCTACACCTTC
TRBJ2-2 TRBV28 . TRBD2 CASNKAGGTGELFF TGTGCCAGCAACAAAGCGGGAGGAACCGGGGAGCTGTTTTTT
TRBJ1-2 TRBV2 . TRBD1 CASSAPDREPYGYTF TGTGCCAGCAGTGCCCCGGACAGGGAGCCCTATGGCTACACCTTC
TRBJ2-7 TRBV25-1 . TRBD1 CASMGGGTGRAYEQYF TGTGCCAGCATGGGAGGGGGGACAGGGAGAGCCTACGAGCAGTACTTC